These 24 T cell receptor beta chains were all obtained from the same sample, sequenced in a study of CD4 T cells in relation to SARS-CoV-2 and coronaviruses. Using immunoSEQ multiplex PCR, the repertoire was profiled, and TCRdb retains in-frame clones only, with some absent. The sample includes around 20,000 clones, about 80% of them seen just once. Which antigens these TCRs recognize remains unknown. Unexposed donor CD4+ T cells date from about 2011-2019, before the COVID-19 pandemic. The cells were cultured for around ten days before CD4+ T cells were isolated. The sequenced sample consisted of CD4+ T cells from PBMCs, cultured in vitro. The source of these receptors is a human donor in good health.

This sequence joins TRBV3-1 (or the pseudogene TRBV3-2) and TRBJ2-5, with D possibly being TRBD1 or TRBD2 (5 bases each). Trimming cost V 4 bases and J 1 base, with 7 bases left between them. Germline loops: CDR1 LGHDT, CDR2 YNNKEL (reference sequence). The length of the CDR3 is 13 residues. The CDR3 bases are TGTGCCAGCAGCCGGGACGTCCAAGAGACCCAGTACTTC. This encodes CASSRDVQETQYF.

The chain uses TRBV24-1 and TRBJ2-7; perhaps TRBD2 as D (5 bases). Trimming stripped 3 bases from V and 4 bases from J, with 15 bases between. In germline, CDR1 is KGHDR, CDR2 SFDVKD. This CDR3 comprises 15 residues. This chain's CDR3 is CATSDPSEGGYEQYF. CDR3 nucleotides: TGTGCCACCAGTGATCCCAGTGAGGGCGGGTACGAGCAGTACTTC.

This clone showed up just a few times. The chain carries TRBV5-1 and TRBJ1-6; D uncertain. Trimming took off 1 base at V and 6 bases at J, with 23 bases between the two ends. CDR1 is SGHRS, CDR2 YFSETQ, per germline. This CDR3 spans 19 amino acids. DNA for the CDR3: TGCGCCAGCAGCTTGAGGGCAGTTGCTCGCTCGAGCCCTAATTCACCCCTCCACTTT. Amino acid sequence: CASSLRAVARSSPNSPLHF.

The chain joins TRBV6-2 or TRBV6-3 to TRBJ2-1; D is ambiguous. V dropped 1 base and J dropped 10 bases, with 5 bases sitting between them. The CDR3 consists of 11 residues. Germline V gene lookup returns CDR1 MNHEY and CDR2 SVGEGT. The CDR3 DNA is TGTGCCAGCAGTTACTGGGAAGAGCAGTTCTTC. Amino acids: CASSYWEEQFF.

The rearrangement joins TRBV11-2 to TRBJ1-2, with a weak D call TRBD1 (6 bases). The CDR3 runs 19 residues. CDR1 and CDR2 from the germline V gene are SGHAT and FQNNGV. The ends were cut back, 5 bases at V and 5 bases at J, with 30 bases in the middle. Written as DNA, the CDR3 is TGTGCCAGCAGCCCGGGACACAGGTTATTTCTAGGGGGAATATATGGCTACACCTTC. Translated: CASSPGHRLFLGGIYGYTF.

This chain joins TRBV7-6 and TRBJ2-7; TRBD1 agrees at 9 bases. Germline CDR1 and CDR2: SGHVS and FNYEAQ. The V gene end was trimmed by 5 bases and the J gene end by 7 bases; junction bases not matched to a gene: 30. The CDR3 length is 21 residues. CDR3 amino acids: CASSPIPPGTGHLGLFREQYF. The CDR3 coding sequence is TGTGCCAGCAGCCCGATCCCTCCCGGGACAGGGCATCTGGGACTATTCCGGGAGCAGTACTTC.

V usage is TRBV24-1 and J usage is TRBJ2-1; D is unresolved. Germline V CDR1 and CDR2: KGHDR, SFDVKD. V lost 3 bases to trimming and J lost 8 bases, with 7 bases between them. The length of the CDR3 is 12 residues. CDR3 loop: CATSDRIDEQFF. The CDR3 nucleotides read TGTGCCACCAGTGATCGAATCGATGAGCAGTTCTTC.

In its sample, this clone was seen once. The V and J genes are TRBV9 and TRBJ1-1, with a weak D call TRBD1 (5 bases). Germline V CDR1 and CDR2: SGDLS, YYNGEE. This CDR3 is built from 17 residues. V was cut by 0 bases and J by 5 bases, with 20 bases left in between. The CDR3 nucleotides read TGTGCCAGCAGCGTAGATAAGGGAAGAGGGGTGTGGACTGAAGCTTTCTTT. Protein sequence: CASSVDKGRGVWTEAFF.

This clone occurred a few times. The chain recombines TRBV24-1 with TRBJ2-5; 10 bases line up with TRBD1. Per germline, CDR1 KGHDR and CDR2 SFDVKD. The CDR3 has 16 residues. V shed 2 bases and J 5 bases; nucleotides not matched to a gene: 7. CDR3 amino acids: CATSDSDRGRGETQYF. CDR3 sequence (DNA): TGTGCCACCAGTGATTCTGACAGGGGGCGCGGGGAGACCCAGTACTTC.

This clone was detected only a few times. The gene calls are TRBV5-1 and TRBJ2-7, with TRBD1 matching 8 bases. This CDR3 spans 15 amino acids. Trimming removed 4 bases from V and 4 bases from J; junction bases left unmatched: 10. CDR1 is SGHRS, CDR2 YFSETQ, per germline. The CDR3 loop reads CASSPQGQGLYEQYF. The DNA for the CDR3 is TGCGCCAGCAGCCCTCAAGGACAGGGACTTTACGAGCAGTACTTC. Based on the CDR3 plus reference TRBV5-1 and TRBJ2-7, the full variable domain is KAGVTQTPRYLIKTRGQQVTLSCSPISGHRSVSWYQQTPGQGLQFLFEYFSETQRNKGNFPGRFSGRQFSNSRSEMNVSTLELGDSALYLCASSPQGQGLYEQYFGPGTRLTVT.

DNA of the CDR3: TGTGCCAGCAGCTTGTTTGGGGGTGGCGCCTACAATGAGCAGTTCTTC. It specifies CASSLFGGGAYNEQFF. This chain links TRBV5-6 with TRBJ2-1; either TRBD1 or TRBD2 may fit D (5 bases each). Trimming took off 1 base at V and 2 bases at J, with 13 bases between the two ends. Per the germline V gene, CDR1 is SGHDT and CDR2 is YYEEEE. The CDR3 covers 16 residues.

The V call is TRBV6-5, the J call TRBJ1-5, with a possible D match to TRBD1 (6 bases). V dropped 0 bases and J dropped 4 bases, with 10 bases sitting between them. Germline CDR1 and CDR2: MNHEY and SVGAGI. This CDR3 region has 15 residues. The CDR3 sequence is CASSYSQGRNQPQHF. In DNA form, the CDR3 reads TGTGCCAGCAGTTACTCTCAGGGGAGGAATCAGCCCCAGCATTTT.

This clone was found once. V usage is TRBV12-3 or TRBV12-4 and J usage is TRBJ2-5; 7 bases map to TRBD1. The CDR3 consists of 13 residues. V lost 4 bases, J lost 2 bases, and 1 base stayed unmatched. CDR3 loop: CASSWGQQETQYF. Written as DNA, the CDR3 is TGTGCCAGCAGTTGGGGACAGCAAGAGACCCAGTACTTC.

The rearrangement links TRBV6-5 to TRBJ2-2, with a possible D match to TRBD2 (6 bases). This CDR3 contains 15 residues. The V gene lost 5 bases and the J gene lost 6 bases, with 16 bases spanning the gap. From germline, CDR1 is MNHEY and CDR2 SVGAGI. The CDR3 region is CASSPRTGDSGELFF. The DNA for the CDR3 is TGTGCCAGCAGTCCTCGAACCGGGGACTCCGGGGAGCTGTTTTTT.

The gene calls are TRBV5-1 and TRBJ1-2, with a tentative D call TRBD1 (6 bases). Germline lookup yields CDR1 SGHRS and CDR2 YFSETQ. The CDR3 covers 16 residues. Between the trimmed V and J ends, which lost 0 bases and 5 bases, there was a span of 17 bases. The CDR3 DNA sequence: TGCGCCAGCAGCTTGGAAGCGGACGCAGGGGTTTATGGCTACACCTTC. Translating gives CASSLEADAGVYGYTF.

The CDR3 DNA reads TGTGCCAGCAGCCCAGGACGGGGAAATCAGCCCCAGCATTTT. This gives the protein CASSPGRGNQPQHF. The chain couples TRBV3-1 (or the pseudogene TRBV3-2) to TRBJ1-5; D not resolved. The germline gives CDR1 LGHDT, CDR2 YNNKEL (reference sequence). Trimming took 4 bases from V and 4 from J, leaving 11 bases between them. This CDR3 comprises 14 residues.

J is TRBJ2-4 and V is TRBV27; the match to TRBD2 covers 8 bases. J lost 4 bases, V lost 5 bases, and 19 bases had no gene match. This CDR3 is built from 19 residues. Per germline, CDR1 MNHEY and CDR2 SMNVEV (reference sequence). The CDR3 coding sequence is TGTGCCAGCAGTACCTCTAACATGATAGCGGGGAAGAGAAAAAACATTCAGTACTTC. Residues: CASSTSNMIAGKRKNIQYF.

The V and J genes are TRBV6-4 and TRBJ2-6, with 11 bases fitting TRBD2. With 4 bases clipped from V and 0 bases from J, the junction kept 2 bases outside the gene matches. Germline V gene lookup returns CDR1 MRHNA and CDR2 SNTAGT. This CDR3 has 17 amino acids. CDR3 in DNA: TGTGCCAGCAGTGCCGGGACTAGCGGCTCTGGGGCCAACGTCCTGACTTTC. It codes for CASSAGTSGSGANVLTF.

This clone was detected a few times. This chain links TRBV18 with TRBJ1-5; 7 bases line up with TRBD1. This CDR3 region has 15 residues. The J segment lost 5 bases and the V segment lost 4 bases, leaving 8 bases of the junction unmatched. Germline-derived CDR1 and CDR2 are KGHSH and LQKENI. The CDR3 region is CASSLLQGRDQPQHF. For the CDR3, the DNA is TGTGCCAGCTCACTACTACAGGGGAGGGATCAGCCCCAGCATTTT. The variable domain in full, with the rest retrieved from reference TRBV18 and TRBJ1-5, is NAGVMQNPRHLVRRRGQEARLRCSPMKGHSHVYWYRQLPEEGLKFMVYLQKENIIDESGMPKERFSAEFPKEGPSILRIQQVVRGDSAAYFCASSLLQGRDQPQHFGDGTRLSIL.

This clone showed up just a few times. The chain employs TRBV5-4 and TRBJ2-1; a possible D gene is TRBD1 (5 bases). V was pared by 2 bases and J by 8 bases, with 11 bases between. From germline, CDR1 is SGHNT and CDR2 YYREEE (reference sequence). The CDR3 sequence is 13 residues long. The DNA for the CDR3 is TGTGCCAGCAGCTTTCAGGGTCTGGATGAGCAGTTCTTC. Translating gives CASSFQGLDEQFF. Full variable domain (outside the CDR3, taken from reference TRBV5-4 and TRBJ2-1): ETGVTQSPTHLIKTRGQQVTLRCSSQSGHNTVSWYQQALGQGPQFIFQYYREEENGRGNFPPRFSGLQFPNYSSELNVNALELDDSALYLCASSFQGLDEQFFGPGTRLTVL.

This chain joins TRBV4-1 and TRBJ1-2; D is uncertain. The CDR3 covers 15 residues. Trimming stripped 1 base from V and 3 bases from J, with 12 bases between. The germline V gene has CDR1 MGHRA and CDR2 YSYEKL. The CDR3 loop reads CASSQGRIIDYGYTF. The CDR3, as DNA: TGCGCCAGCAGCCAAGGCCGGATTATCGACTATGGCTACACCTTC.

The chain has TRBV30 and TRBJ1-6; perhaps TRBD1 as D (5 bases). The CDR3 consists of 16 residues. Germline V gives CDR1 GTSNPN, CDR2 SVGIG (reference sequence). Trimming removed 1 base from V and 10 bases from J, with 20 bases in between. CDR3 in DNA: TGTGCCTGGAGTGCCTCAGGGAAGGGGCGAGGCTCACCCCTCCACTTT. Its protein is CAWSASGKGRGSPLHF. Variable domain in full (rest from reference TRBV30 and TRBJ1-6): SQTIHQWPATLVQPVGSPLSLECTVEGTSNPNLYWYRQAAGRGLQLLFYSVGIGQISSEVPQNLSASRPQDRQFILSSKKLLLSDSGFYLCAWSASGKGRGSPLHFGNGTRLTVT.

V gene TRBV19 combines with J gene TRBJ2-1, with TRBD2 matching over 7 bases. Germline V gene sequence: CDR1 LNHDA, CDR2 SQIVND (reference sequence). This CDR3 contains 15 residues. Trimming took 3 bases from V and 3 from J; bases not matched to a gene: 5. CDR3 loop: CASSIGGRVYNEQFF. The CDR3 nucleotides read TGTGCCAGTAGTATTGGCGGGAGAGTCTACAATGAGCAGTTCTTC.

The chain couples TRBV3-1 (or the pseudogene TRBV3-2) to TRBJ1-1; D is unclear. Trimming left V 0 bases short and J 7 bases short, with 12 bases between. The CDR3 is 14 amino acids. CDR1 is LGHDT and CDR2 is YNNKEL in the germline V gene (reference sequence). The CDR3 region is CASSQDPTFGEAFF. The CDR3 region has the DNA TGTGCCAGCAGCCAAGATCCCACATTCGGTGAAGCTTTCTTT.